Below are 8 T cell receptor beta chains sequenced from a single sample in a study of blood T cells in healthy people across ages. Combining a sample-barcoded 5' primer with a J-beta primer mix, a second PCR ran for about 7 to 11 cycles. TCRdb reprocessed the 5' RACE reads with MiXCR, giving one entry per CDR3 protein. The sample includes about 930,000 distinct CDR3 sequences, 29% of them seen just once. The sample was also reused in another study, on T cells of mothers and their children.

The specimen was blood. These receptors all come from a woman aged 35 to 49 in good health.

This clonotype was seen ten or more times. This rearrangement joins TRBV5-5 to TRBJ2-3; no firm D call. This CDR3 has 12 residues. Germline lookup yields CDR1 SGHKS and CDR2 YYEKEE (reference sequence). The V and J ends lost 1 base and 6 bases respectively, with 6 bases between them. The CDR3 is CASSLWSDTQYF. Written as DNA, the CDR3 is TGTGCCAGCAGCTTGTGGTCGGATACGCAGTATTTT.

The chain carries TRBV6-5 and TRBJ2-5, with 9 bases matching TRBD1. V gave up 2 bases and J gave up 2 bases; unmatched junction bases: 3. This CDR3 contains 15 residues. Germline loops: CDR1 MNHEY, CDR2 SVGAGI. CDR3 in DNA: TGTGCCAGCAGTTACCGAGGGACAGGGCAAGAGACCCAGTACTTC. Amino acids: CASSYRGTGQETQYF.

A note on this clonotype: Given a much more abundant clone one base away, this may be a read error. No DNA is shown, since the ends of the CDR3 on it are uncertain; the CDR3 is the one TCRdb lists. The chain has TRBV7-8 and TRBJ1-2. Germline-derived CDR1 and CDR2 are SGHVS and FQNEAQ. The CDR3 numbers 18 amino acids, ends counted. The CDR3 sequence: CASSSVAAGINSNYGHTF.

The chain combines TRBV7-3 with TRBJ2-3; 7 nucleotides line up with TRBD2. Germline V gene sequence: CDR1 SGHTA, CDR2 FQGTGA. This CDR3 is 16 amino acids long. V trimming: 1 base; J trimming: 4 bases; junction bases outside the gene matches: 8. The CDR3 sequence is CASSLKTSWGADTQYF. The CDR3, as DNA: TGTGCCAGCAGCTTAAAGACTAGCTGGGGGGCAGATACGCAGTATTTT.

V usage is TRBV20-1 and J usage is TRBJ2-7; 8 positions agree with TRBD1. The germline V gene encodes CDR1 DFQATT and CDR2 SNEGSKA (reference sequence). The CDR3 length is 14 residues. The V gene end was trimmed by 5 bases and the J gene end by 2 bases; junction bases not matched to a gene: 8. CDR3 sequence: CSASTGGVPYEQYF. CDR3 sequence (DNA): TGCAGTGCTTCAACAGGGGGAGTCCCCTACGAGCAGTACTTC.

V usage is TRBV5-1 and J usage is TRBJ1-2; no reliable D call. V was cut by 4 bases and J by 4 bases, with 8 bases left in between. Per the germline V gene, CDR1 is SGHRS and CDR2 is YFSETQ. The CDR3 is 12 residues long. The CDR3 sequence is CASSPDLYGYTF. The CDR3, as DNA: TGCGCCAGCAGCCCGGACCTCTATGGCTACACCTTC.

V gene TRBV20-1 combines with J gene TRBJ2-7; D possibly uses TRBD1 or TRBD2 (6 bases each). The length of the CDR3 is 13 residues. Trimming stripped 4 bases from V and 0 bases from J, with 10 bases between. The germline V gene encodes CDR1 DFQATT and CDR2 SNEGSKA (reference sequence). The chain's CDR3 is CSANGGLSYEQYF. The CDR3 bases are TGCAGTGCTAACGGGGGCCTCTCCTACGAGCAGTACTTC.

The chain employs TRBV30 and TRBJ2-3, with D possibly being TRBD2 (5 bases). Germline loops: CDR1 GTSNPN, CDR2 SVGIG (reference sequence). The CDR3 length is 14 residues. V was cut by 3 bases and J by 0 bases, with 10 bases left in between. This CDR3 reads CAWRVARSTDTQYF. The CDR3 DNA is TGTGCCTGGAGGGTAGCGAGGAGCACAGATACGCAGTATTTT.